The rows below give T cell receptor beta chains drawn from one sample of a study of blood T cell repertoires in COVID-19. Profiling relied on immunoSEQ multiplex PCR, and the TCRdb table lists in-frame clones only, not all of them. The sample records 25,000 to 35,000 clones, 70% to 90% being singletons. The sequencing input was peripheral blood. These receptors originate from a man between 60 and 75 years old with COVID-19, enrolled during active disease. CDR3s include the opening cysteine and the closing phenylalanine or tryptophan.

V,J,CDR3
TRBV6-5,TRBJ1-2,CASRYDRANYGYTF
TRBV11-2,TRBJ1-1,CASSLVLGQGAKNTEAFF
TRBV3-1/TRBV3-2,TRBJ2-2,CASSQGRSRTGYTGELFF
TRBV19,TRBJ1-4,CASRGGAVNEKLFF
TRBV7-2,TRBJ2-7,CASRQGLAGVYEQYF
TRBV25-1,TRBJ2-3,CASSDPTGLAGADTQYF
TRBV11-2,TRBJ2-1,CASSLAEGNGRAYNEQFF
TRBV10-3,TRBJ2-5,CAILPSPWDTGTSRQETQYF
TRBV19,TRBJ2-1,CASSTPGLALFNEQFF
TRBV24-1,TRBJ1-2,CATSDSGAGGPPNYGYTF
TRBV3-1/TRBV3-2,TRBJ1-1,CASSLGAGEAFF
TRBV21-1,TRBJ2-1,CASSKDARGYNEQFF
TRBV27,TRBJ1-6,CASRLTGKGLNSPLHF
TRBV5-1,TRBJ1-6,CASRSGQGDSPLHF
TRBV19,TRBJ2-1,CASSTPLSGAEQFF
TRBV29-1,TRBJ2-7,CSISGLNLLEQYF
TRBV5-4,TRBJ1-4,CASSTRDPGGTNEKLFF
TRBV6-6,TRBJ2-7,CASSSSSGYSYEQYF
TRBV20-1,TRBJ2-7,CSASVPGEQYF
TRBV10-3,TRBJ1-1,CAISLTGSPEAFF
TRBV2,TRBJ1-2,CASSPGAGLSHGYTF
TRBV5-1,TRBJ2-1,CASSSGQWDFYNEQFF
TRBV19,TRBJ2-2,CASSEQGNTGELFF
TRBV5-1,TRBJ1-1,CASSLVTGGITEAFF
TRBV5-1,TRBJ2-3,CASSLQATGGDTQYF
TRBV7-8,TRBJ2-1,CASSLGTSSYNEQFF
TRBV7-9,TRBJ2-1,CASSSQTGYLNEQFF
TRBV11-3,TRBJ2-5,CASSLDGTRQETQYF
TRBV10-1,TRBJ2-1,CASSEGDSRSYNEQFF